This T cell receptor (beta chain) emerged from a study of vaccination and CD4 T cells after COVID-19. Background on the study: The post-vaccine samples came a median 72 days after dose two (range 14 to 241).

Cultured CD4+ T-cell DNA underwent Oncomine TCR Beta short-read sequencing. In this case, cultured CD4+ T cells provided the extracted genomic DNA. MiXCR was run by TCRdb on the PCR reads, yielding one entry per CDR3 protein. The sample holds 9,500 to 14,000 distinct CDR3 sequences, 25% to 30% seen once. This clonotype has only a few counts. The antigen remains unidentified. The treatment was: approximately nine-day PBMC culture with coronavirus spike peptide pools or control peptides (ViraFEST assay). From the unexposed donor, CD4+ T cells were collected ahead of the COVID-19 pandemic (2011-2018). Half of the medium was exchanged for fresh IL-2 medium, first on day 3 and then on day 7. General observations from the study: Spike mono-reactivity applied to 304 of 307 vaccine-specific clones detected in convalescent patients. The study examined relatively few convalescent patients and included no early post-infection timepoints.

Germline loops: CDR1 MGHDK, CDR2 SYGVNS. Trimming stripped 6 bases from V and 5 bases from J, with 25 bases between. The CDR3 covers 17 residues. The specimen was CD4+ T cells from blood, cultured in vitro. This sequence originates from a human donor in good health. This chain uses TRBV25-1 with TRBJ2-5; no clear D gene. CDR3 bases: TGTGCCAGCAGCGCCACCTTGGACCGGTTTGGTGAGGAGACCCAGTACTTC. This encodes CASSATLDRFGEETQYF.